These T cell receptor beta chains were read from a single sample in a study of blood T cell repertoires in COVID-19. TCRdb's copy holds only in-frame clones and misses some; the assay was immunoSEQ multiplex PCR. The sample shows some 270,000 clones, roughly 89% of them seen only once. The sequenced material came from PBMCs or T cells enriched from blood (not recorded which). The origin of the receptors is a woman aged 40 to 49 who had recovered from COVID-19. Both conserved end residues are part of each CDR3. Fields, in order: J gene, D gene, V gene, clone size, CDR3 DNA, CDR3 protein. D genes are given only for firm matches. Only part of the rows carry a size: once, few, many, or a class if the clone is expanded.

>TRBJ2-7|TRBD2|TRBV3-1/TRBV3-2|NA
TGTGCCAGCAGCCTCGACAGAGCGGGAGGGCCGGGGGAGCAGTACTTC
CASSLDRAGGPGEQYF
>TRBJ1-4|NA|TRBV5-4|NA
TGTGCCAGCAGCTTGGGCGGCAGCAGTAATGAAAAACTGTTTTTT
CASSLGGSSNEKLFF
>TRBJ2-1|NA|TRBV7-3|NA
TGTGCCAGCAGCTCGGCCAGGGGGGATGAGCAGTTCTTC
CASSSARGDEQFF
>TRBJ2-7|NA|TRBV11-2|NA
TGTGCCAGCAGCTTAGATAGGGGCGAGCAGTACTTC
CASSLDRGEQYF
>TRBJ1-2|NA|TRBV3-1/TRBV3-2|NA
TGTGCCAGCAGCCAAGATCTTGCAGCTAACTATGGCTACACCTTC
CASSQDLAANYGYTF
>TRBJ1-1|TRBD1|TRBV6-5|once
TGTGCCAGCAGAGGACAGGGGTTGAACACTGAAGCTTTCTTT
CASRGQGLNTEAFF
>TRBJ2-2|TRBD2|TRBV7-8|NA
TGTGCCAGCAGTCCAAAGGGGCTAGCGGACACCGGGGAGCTGTTTTTT
CASSPKGLADTGELFF
>TRBJ1-1|TRBD1|TRBV7-3|NA
TGTGCCAGCAGCTTAGGACAGGGGAGCACTGAAGCTTTCTTT
CASSLGQGSTEAFF
>TRBJ2-2|TRBD2|TRBV9|NA
TGTGCCAGCAGCGTAGCGGGGGGGGCAAACACCGGGGAGCTGTTTTTT
CASSVAGGANTGELFF
>TRBJ1-4|NA|TRBV2|NA
TGTGCCAGCACTGTCGAACAGAGGGCTAATGAAAAACTGTTTTTT
CASTVEQRANEKLFF
>TRBJ2-2|NA|TRBV6-1|NA
TGTGCCAGCAGTGAATCCCTATCGAACACCGGGGAGCTGTTTTTT
CASSESLSNTGELFF
>TRBJ1-1|NA|TRBV11-3|NA
TGTGCCAGCAGCTTCAGTGTGAACACTGAAGCTTTCTTT
CASSFSVNTEAFF
>TRBJ2-7|NA|TRBV6-1|NA
TGTGCCAGCAGTGAAGCATCCTACGCCCCATACGAGCAGTACTTC
CASSEASYAPYEQYF
>TRBJ2-5|TRBD2|TRBV5-8|once
TGTGCCAGCAGCTTGGGGAATAGCGGGAGAGGGGAGACCCAGTACTTC
CASSLGNSGRGETQYF
>TRBJ2-6|NA|TRBV15|NA
TGTGCCACCAGCAGAGAGGTCGGTGCCTCTGGGGCCAACGTCCTGACTTTC
CATSREVGASGANVLTF
>TRBJ2-7|NA|TRBV23-1|NA
TGCGCCAGCAGTCAACCCATTAAGCTACTCGAGCAGTACTTC
CASSQPIKLLEQYF
>TRBJ2-3|NA|TRBV19|NA
TGTGCCAGTAGTGAGGTCGGCGGGGCTAGCACAGATACGCAGTATTTT
CASSEVGGASTDTQYF
>TRBJ1-2|TRBD1|TRBV5-1|once
TGCGCCAGCAGCTTGGCAACAGGGGATGGCTACACCTTC
CASSLATGDGYTF
>TRBJ2-6|TRBD1|TRBV9|NA
TGTGCCAGCAGCGCGGGACAGGGGGCCAACGTCCTGACTTTC
CASSAGQGANVLTF
>TRBJ2-2|NA|TRBV20-1|NA
TGCAGTGCTAGTGGAGGACCGGTCGGGGCCGGGGAGCTGTTTTTT
CSASGGPVGAGELFF
>TRBJ2-7|NA|TRBV5-4|NA
TGTGCCAGCAGCTTGGCCCAAGGGGTGCGTGACGAGCAGTACTTC
CASSLAQGVRDEQYF
>TRBJ1-3|NA|TRBV11-2|NA
TGTGCCAGCAGCTTCTCCGGGCACCGGGGAAGCAGAAACACCATATATTTT
CASSFSGHRGSRNTIYF
>TRBJ1-4|TRBD1|TRBV30|NA
TGTGCCTGGAGTTGGACAGGGGGTGAAAAACTGTTTTTT
CAWSWTGGEKLFF
>TRBJ2-3|NA|TRBV6-2/TRBV6-3|NA
TGTGCCAGCAGTTTCGTCGGGACTCCACGTCAGTATTTT
CASSFVGTPRQYF
>TRBJ1-4|TRBD1|TRBV9|NA
TGTGCCAGCAGCATAACAGGGGGTAATGAAAAACTGTTTTTT
CASSITGGNEKLFF
>TRBJ1-5|NA|TRBV4-1|NA
TGCGCCAGCAGCCAAGATTTCGAGGGTAGCAATCAGCCCCAGCATTTT
CASSQDFEGSNQPQHF
>TRBJ1-6|TRBD1|TRBV5-4|once
TGTGCCAGCAGCCTGACAGGGAGTTCACCCCTCCACTTT
CASSLTGSSPLHF
>TRBJ2-1|NA|TRBV5-1|NA
TGCGCCAGCAGCTTGGGGGCTAGAGGGTTCTATCGCTCCTACAATGAGCAGTTCTTC
CASSLGARGFYRSYNEQFF
>TRBJ2-2|NA|TRBV7-9|NA
TGTGCCAGCAGCCTAACCCCCACGAACACCGGGGAGCTGTTTTTT
CASSLTPTNTGELFF
>TRBJ1-6|NA|TRBV30|NA
TGTGCCTCCGCCGGGACAAATAATTCACCCCTCCACTTT
CASAGTNNSPLHF
>TRBJ1-4|NA|TRBV7-9|NA
TGTGCCAGCAGCTTAAATGGGGGCGATGAAAAACTGTTTTTT
CASSLNGGDEKLFF
>TRBJ1-5|TRBD1|TRBV4-1|NA
TGCGCCAGCAGCCAAGATCTCGGAACAGGGGGCGCGGGCAATCAGCCCCAGCATTTT
CASSQDLGTGGAGNQPQHF
>TRBJ2-7|NA|TRBV6-2/TRBV6-3|NA
TGTGCCAGCAGTCCCTCCAGGCCGTCAGGCGAGCAGTACTTC
CASSPSRPSGEQYF
>TRBJ2-5|NA|TRBV27|NA
TGTGCCAGCAGGGGGAGCGGTGGAGAGACCCAGTACTTC
CASRGSGGETQYF
>TRBJ2-7|NA|TRBV5-1|NA
TGCGCCAGCAGCCCTCAGACAGGAAGCTCCTACGAGCAGTACTTC
CASSPQTGSSYEQYF
>TRBJ1-5|NA|TRBV9|NA
TGTGCCAGCAGCGTAATTCCAAATCAGCCCCAGCATTTT
CASSVIPNQPQHF
>TRBJ2-7|NA|TRBV11-3|NA
TGTGCCAGCAGTTATCTTGCGGGTACCGAGCAGTACTTC
CASSYLAGTEQYF
>TRBJ2-1|TRBD2|TRBV19|NA
TGTGCCTGTCGGGACCCGGGACTAGCCATCAATGAGCAGTTCTTC
CACRDPGLAINEQFF